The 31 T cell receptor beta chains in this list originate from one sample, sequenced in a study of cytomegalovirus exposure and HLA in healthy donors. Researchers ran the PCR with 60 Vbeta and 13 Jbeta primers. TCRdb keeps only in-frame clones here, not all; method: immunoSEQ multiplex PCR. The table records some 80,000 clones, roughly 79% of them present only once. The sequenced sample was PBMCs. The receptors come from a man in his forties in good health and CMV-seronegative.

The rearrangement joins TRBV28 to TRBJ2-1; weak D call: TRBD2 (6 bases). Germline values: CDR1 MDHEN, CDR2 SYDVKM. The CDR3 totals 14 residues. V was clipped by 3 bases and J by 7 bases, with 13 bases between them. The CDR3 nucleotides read TGTGCCAGCAGTTTCCCGACTAGGTTGAATGAGCAGTTCTTC. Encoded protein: CASSFPTRLNEQFF. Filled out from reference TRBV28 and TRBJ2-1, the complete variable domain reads DVKVTQSSRYLVKRTGEKVFLECVQDMDHENMFWYRQDPGLGLRLIYFSYDVKMKEKGDIPEGYSVSREKKERFSLILESASTNQTSMYLCASSFPTRLNEQFFGPGTRLTVL.

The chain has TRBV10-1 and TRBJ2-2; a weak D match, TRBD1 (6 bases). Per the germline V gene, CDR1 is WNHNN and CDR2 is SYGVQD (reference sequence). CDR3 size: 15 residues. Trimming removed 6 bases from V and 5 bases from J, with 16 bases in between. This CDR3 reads CASSGRGIGTGELFF. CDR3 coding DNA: TGCGCCAGCAGCGGCAGGGGAATTGGAACCGGGGAGCTGTTTTTT.

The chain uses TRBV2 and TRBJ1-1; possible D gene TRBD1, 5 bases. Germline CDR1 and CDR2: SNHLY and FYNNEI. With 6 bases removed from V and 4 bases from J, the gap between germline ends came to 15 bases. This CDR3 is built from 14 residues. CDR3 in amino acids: CASSVKGVRTEAFF. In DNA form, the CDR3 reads TGTGCCAGCAGCGTCAAAGGGGTCCGCACTGAAGCTTTCTTT.

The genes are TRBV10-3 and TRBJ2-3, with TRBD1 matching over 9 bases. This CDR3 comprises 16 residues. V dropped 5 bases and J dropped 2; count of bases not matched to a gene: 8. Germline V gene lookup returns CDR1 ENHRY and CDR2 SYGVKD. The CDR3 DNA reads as TGTGCCATCAGTCCGGGACAGGGAACGGTCACAGATACGCAGTATTTT. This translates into CAISPGQGTVTDTQYF.

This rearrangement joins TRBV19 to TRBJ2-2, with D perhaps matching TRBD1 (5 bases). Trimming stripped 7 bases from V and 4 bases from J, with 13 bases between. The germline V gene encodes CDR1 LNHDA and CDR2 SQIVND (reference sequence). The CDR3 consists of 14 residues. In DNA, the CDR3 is TGTGCCAGTAATGCGGACATAAGCACCGGGGAGCTGTTTTTT. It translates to CASNADISTGELFF.

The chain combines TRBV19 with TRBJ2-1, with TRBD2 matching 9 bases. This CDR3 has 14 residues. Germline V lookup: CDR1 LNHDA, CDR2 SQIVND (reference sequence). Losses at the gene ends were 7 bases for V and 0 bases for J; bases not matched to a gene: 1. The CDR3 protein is CASMTSGSYNEQFF. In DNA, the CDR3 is TGTGCCAGTATGACTAGCGGCTCCTACAATGAGCAGTTCTTC.

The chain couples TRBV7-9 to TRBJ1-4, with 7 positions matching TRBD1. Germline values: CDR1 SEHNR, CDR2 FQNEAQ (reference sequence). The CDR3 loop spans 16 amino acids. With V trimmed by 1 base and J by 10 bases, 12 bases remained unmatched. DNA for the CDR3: TGTGCCAGCAGCTTAGGGTCTCGGACAGGAGGTGGAAAACTGTTTTTT. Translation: CASSLGSRTGGGKLFF.

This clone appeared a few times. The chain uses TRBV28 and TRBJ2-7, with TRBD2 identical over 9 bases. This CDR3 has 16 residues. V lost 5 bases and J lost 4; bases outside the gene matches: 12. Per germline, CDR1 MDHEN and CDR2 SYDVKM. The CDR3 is CASSGGIAGVFYEQYF. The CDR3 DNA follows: TGTGCCAGCAGTGGGGGGATAGCGGGAGTCTTTTACGAGCAGTACTTC.

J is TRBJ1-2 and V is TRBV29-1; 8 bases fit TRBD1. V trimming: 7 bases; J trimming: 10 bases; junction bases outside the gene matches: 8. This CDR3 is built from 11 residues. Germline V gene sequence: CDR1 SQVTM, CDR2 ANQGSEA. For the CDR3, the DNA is TGCAGCGCCCAGGGGGCATTCGCCTACACCTTC. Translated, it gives CSAQGAFAYTF. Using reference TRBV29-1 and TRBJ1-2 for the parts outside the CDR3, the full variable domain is SAVISQKPSRDICQRGTSLTIQCQVDSQVTMMFWYRQQPGQSLTLIATANQGSEATYESGFVIDKFPISRPNLTFSTLTVSNMSPEDSSIYLCSAQGAFAYTFGSGTRLTVV.

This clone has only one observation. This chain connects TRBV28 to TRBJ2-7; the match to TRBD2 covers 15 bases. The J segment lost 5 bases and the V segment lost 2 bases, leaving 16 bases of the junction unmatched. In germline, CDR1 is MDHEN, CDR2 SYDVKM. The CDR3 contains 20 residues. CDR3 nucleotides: TGTGCCAGCAGTTTAAGGGGGCAAGGGACTAGCGGGAGGTTTGGCAACGAGCAGTACTTC. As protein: CASSLRGQGTSGRFGNEQYF.

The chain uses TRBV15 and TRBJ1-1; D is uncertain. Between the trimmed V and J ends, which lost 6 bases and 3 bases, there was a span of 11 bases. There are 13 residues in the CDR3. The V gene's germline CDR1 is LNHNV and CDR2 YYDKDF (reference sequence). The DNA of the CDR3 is TGTGCCACCAGTTTCGGGGAGGACACTGAAGCTTTCTTT. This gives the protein CATSFGEDTEAFF.

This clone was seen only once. DNA for the CDR3: TGTGCCAGCAGTCGACAGGGTATCAATGATCAGCCCCAGCATTTT. Translation: CASSRQGINDQPQHF. The gene calls are TRBV28 and TRBJ1-5; 7 bases agree with TRBD1. The germline CDR1 and CDR2 sequences are MDHEN and SYDVKM. The V gene end was trimmed by 5 bases and the J gene end by 5 bases; junction bases not matched to a gene: 9. The CDR3 loop spans 15 amino acids.

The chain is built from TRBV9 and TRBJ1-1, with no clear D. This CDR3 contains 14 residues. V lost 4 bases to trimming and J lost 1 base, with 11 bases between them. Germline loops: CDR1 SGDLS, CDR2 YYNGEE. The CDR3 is CASSREGANTEAFF. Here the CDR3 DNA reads TGTGCCAGCAGCAGGGAGGGAGCGAACACTGAAGCTTTCTTT. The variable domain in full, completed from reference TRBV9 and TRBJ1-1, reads DSGVTQTPKHLITATGQRVTLRCSPRSGDLSVYWYQQSLDQGLQFLIQYYNGEERAKGNILERFSAQQFPDLHSELNLSSLELGDSALYFCASSREGANTEAFFGQGTRLTVV.

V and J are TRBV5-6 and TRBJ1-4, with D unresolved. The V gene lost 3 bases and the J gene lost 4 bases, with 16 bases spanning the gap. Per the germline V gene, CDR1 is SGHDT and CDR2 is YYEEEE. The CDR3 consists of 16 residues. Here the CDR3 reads CASSSRRNLGNEKLFF. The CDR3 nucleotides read TGTGCCAGCAGCTCCCGACGTAACCTAGGTAATGAAAAACTGTTTTTT. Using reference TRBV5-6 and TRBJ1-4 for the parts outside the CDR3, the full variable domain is DAGVTQSPTHLIKTRGQQVTLRCSPKSGHDTVSWYQQALGQGPQFIFQYYEEEERQRGNFPDRFSGHQFPNYSSELNVNALLLGDSALYLCASSSRRNLGNEKLFFGSGTQLSVL.

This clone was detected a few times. The CDR3 region has the DNA TGTGCCAGCAGTGTACCACGCGTCCCCCAGCATTTT. Translation gives CASSVPRVPQHF. J is TRBJ1-5 and V is TRBV6-1, with no clear D. This CDR3 is built from 12 residues. Germline CDR1 is MNHNS and CDR2 is SASEGT. V was pared by 4 bases and J by 10 bases, with 11 bases between.

CDR3 loop: CASSEARQGRFVREDRDIQYF. As DNA, the CDR3 is TGTGCCAGCAGTGAAGCAAGACAGGGACGATTTGTGCGGGAGGATCGGGACATTCAGTACTTC. The V call is TRBV6-1, the J call TRBJ2-4, with a weak D call TRBD2 (8 bases). Germline V gene sequence: CDR1 MNHNS, CDR2 SASEGT. Between the trimmed V and J ends, which lost 0 bases and 8 bases, there was a span of 32 bases. The CDR3 length is 21 residues.

This CDR3 reads CASTHKGGNQPQHF. The DNA for the CDR3 is TGTGCCAGCACTCACAAGGGAGGCAATCAGCCCCAGCATTTT. The chain recombines TRBV6-1 with TRBJ1-5; unclear D gene. This CDR3 contains 14 residues. The germline gives CDR1 MNHNS, CDR2 SASEGT. V lost 7 bases and J 2 bases, leaving 12 bases between the germline ends.

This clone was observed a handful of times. CDR3 region: CASSVAGAYNEQFF. The CDR3 DNA follows: TGTGCCAGCAGTGTAGCGGGAGCCTACAATGAGCAGTTCTTC. This chain links TRBV28 with TRBJ2-1; TRBD2 matches at 9 bases. With 5 bases clipped from V and 2 bases from J, the junction kept 1 base outside the gene matches. The CDR3 is made up of 14 amino acids. Germline V gives CDR1 MDHEN, CDR2 SYDVKM.

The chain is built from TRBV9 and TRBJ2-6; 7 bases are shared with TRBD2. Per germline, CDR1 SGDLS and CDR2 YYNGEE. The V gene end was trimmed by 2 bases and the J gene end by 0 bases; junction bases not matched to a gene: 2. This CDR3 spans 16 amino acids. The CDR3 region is CASSVGGSSGANVLTF. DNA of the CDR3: TGTGCCAGCAGCGTGGGGGGGAGCTCTGGGGCCAACGTCCTGACTTTC.

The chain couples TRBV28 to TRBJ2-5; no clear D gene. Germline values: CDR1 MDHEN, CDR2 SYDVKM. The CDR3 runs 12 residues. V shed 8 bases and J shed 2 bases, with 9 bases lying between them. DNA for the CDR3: TGTGCCAGCGGCTCACCACAAGAGACCCAGTACTTC. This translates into CASGSPQETQYF.

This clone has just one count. In nucleotides, the CDR3 is TGTGCCAGCCTCCCTCCCGGGACAGGGAACTACGAGCAGTACTTC. Protein sequence: CASLPPGTGNYEQYF. The rearrangement joins TRBV25-1 to TRBJ2-7, with TRBD1 matching 9 bases. V shed 8 bases, J shed 3 bases, and the junction held 11 bases outside the gene matches. This CDR3 spans 15 amino acids. CDR1 is MGHDK and CDR2 is SYGVNS in the germline V gene.

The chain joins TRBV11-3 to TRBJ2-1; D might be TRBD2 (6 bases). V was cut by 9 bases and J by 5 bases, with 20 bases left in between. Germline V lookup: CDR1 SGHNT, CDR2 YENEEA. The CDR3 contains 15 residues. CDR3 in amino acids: CASGEGRHGDNEQFF. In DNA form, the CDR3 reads TGTGCCAGTGGTGAGGGGAGGCACGGGGACAATGAGCAGTTCTTC.

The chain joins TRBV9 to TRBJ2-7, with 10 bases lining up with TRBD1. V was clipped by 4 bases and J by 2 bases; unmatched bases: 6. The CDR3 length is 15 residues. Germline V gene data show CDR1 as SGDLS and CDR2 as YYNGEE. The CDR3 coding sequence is TGTGCCAGCAGCCCCTCCGGACAGGGGGCCTACGAGCAGTACTTC. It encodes CASSPSGQGAYEQYF.

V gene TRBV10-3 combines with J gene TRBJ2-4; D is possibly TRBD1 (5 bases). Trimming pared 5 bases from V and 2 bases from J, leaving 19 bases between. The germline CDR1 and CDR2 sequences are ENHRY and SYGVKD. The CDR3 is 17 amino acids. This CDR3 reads CAISNPGGQGSKNIQYF. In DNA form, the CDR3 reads TGTGCCATCAGTAACCCGGGCGGTCAGGGCTCCAAAAACATTCAGTACTTC.

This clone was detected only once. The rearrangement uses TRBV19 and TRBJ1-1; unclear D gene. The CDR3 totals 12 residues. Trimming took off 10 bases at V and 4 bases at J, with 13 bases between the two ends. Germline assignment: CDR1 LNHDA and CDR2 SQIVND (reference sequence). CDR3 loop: CATLPGGTEAFF. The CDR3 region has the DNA TGTGCCACCCTACCCGGTGGCACTGAAGCTTTCTTT.

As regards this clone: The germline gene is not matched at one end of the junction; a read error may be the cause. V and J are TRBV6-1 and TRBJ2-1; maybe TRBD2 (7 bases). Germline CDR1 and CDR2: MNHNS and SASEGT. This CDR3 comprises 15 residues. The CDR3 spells CANSAEGGSYNEQFF. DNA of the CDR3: TGTGCCAACAGTGCTGAGGGGGGGTCCTACAATGAGCAGTTCTTC.

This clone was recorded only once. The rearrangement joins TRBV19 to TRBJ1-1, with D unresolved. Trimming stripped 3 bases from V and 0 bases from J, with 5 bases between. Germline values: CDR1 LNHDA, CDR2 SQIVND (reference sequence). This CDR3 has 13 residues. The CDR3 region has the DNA TGTGCCAGTAGTATGGCGGTGAACACTGAAGCTTTCTTT. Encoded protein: CASSMAVNTEAFF.

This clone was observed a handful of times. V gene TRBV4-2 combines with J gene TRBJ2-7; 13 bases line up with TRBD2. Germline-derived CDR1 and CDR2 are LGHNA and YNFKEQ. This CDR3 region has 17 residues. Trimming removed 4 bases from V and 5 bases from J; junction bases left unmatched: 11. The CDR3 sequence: CASSPRTSGSKSDEQYF. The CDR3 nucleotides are TGTGCCAGCAGCCCTCGGACTAGCGGGAGTAAATCCGACGAGCAGTACTTC.

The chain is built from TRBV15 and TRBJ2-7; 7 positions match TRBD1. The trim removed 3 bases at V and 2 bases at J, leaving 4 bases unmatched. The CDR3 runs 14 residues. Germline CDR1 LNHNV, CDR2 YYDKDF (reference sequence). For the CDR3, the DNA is TGTGCCACCAGCAGGGGGACAGATCCCTACGAGCAGTACTTC. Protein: CATSRGTDPYEQYF.

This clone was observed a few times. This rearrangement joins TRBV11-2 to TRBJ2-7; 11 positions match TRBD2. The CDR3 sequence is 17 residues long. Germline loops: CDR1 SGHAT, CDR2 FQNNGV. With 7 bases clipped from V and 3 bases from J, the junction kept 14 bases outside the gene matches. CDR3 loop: CASTDSGRVETFYEQYF. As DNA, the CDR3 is TGTGCCAGCACAGATAGCGGGAGGGTTGAGACTTTCTACGAGCAGTACTTC.

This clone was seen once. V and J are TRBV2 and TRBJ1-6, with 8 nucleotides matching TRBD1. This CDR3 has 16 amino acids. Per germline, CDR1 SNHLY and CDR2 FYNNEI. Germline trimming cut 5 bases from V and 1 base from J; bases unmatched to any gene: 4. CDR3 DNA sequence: TGTGCCAGCAGTCAAGACAGGGGTTCCTATAATTCACCCCTCCACTTT. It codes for CASSQDRGSYNSPLHF.